This TCR beta chain was observed in a study of molecular identifiers for immune sequencing clone quantification. General study points: Among effectors, clones above 20 RNA copies held over 97% of molecules; among naive cells, under 1%. With a barcode shared among identical TCR molecules, highly expanded clone sizes could be underestimated.

TCRdb reprocessed the PCR reads via MiXCR and lists one record per CDR3 protein. In the table there are 550,000 to 750,000 distinct CDR3 sequences, 15% to 20% of which are singletons. The sample holds many counts of this clonotype. Its antigen is undetermined. Trimming removed 1 base at V and 5 bases at J, with 17 bases between. Looked up from germline, CDR1 is LGHNA and CDR2 is YSLEER. The CDR3 contains 16 residues. Sequencing input: naive CD8+ T cells from blood, with Jurkat cell RNA spiked in. Specified subset: FACS-sorted CD8+CD4-CCR7+CD45RA+ naive T cells. The chain has TRBV4-3 and TRBJ1-1; D not resolved. The receptor's source is a human donor in good health. Some libraries in this study had Jurkat cell RNA spiked in. CDR3 sequence reads: CASSQGIRTSQTEAFF. DNA of the CDR3: TGCGCCAGCAGCCAAGGTATAAGGACCTCCCAAACTGAAGCTTTCTTT.